These T cell receptor beta chains were read from a single sample in a study of naive CD8 T cells in extremely preterm neonates. Sequenced by immunoSEQ multiplex PCR; TCRdb stores in-frame clones only, minus some. The sample holds a few thousand clones, roughly 97% seen once. Sample: naive CD8+ T cells from cord blood. These receptors all stem from a newborn in good health. Each CDR3 is given with its conserved first and last residue. A D gene is named only where the DNA matches it firmly.

D gene	V gene	J gene	CDR3 protein	CDR3 DNA
-	TRBV13	TRBJ2-2	CASSLVTGVYTGELFF	TGTGCCAGCAGCTTAGTCACCGGGGTCTACACCGGGGAGCTGTTTTTT
TRBD2	TRBV4-3	TRBJ2-4	CASSQDLAGGRGIQYF	TGCGCCAGCAGCCAAGATCTAGCGGGGGGGCGGGGCATTCAGTACTTC
-	TRBV5-1	TRBJ2-7	CASSLYPTATYEQYF	TGCGCCAGCAGCCTTTACCCGACAGCCACCTACGAGCAGTACTTC